This TCR beta chain emerged from a study of somatic mutations in cytotoxic T cells in rheumatoid arthritis. Overall study context: Among the T-cell populations stained with V beta antibodies, some were separated by flow sorting at nearly 100% purity, including V beta1+ cells whose TCRB was sequenced.

The table came from immunoSEQ multiplex PCR; TCRdb's copy has only in-frame clones and leaves some out. The sample has some 14,000 clones; 82% are singletons. This clone was seen a handful of times. Its antigen is unidentified. After CD4+ and CD8+ cells were isolated by positive magnetic bead selection, their purity was checked by flow cytometry. Whole-study results and caveats: Reported slight underrepresentation of TRBV07 in rheumatoid arthritis patients was not subjected to multiple-comparison adjustment.

Trimming cost V 4 bases and J 6 bases; bases outside gene matches: 15. The V gene's germline CDR1 is SGHTA and CDR2 FQGTGA. This CDR3 is built from 17 residues. This chain uses TRBV7-3 with TRBJ2-1; 7 nucleotides line up with TRBD1. The sequencing input was CD8+ T cells sorted from blood. This sequence originates from an adult with rheumatoid arthritis. The CDR3 region has the DNA TGTGCCAGCAGCTCGTACCAGGGACAGCTGTTGGGCAATGAGCAGTTCTTC. Translated, it gives CASSSYQGQLLGNEQFF.